These 17 T cell receptor beta chains came from one sample sequenced in a study of Graves' ophthalmopathy and Graves' hyperthyroidism. The authors amplified TCR beta CDR3 regions, and they did so from RNA transcripts for repertoire sequencing. First-round RT-PCR relied on HTBI primers, and a second-round multiplex PCR came next. TCRdb reanalysed the multiplex PCR reads using MiXCR and keeps one entry per CDR3 protein. The data show about 620,000 distinct CDR3 sequences, about 24% seen once. The material sequenced was peripheral blood. The receptor set was obtained from a woman younger than 30 with stable Graves' hyperthyroidism. Some clones in this sample may be carry-over from other donors' samples.

This clonotype has ten or more counts. V gene TRBV20-1 combines with J gene TRBJ2-7; possibly TRBD1 or TRBD2 for D (5 bases each). This CDR3 has 14 residues. V was pared by 6 bases and J by 3 bases, with 18 bases between. Per the germline V gene, CDR1 is DFQATT and CDR2 is SNEGSKA (reference sequence). The CDR3 DNA reads TGCAGTGCGAGGGGCAGTTGGGGAATCTACGAGCAGTACTTC. Protein sequence: CSARGSWGIYEQYF.

This chain joins TRBV7-9 and TRBJ2-7; possibly TRBD1 for D (6 bases). CDR1 is SEHNR and CDR2 is FQNEAQ in the germline V gene (reference sequence). The V and J ends lost 0 bases and 6 bases respectively, with 12 bases between them. CDR3 length equals 14 residues. The CDR3 bases are TGTGCCAGCAGCTTAGCCGACAGGACGGGCGAGCAGTACTTC. Its protein is CASSLADRTGEQYF.

In this sample, this clonotype turned up many times. One end of the junction is discordant with germline, which a read error may explain. The J gene is TRBJ1-6, the V gene TRBV10-3, with D tentatively TRBD1 (6 bases). The CDR3 has 14 residues. CDR1 and CDR2 from the germline V gene are ENHRY and SYGVKD. Here the CDR3 DNA reads TGTGCCTTCAGGGGCCCCTCGGATAATTCACCCCTCCACTTT. Protein product: CAFRGPSDNSPLHF.

The sample holds many counts of this clonotype. CDR3 region: CASSYTGYTF. The CDR3 DNA sequence: TGTGCCAGCAGTTACACTGGCTACACCTTC. The chain carries TRBV6-5 and TRBJ1-2; unclear D gene. This CDR3 has 10 residues. Trimming cost V 2 bases and J 7 bases, with 2 bases left between them. The germline CDR1 and CDR2 sequences are MNHEY and SVGAGI.

This rearrangement joins TRBV3-1 to TRBJ1-1, with TRBD1 matching over 7 bases. V lost 1 base and J lost 8; bases outside the gene matches: 4. This CDR3 is 13 amino acids long. Germline assignment: CDR1 LGHDT and CDR2 YNNKEL (reference sequence). For the CDR3, the DNA is TGTGCCAGCAGCCAAGTTGTGACAGGGGAAGCTTTCTTT. It encodes CASSQVVTGEAFF.

A few counts support this clonotype. An end of the junction differs from the germline gene, which may be a read error. This chain uses TRBV24-1 with TRBJ1-2; D uncertain. Per germline, CDR1 KGHDR and CDR2 SFDVKD. This CDR3 region has 14 residues. The CDR3, as DNA: TGTGCCACCGGTGATTTGGACGGGAACTATGGCTACACCTTC. It translates to CATGDLDGNYGYTF.

The chain has TRBV7-2 and TRBJ2-2; 8 positions match TRBD1. The germline gives CDR1 SGHTA, CDR2 FQGNSA. The V segment lost 6 bases and the J segment 7 bases; nucleotides outside the gene matches: 7. The CDR3 length is 14 residues. CDR3 DNA: TGTGCCAGCAGGCTGGACAGGGTTCGCGGGGAGCTGTTTTTT. Its protein product is CASRLDRVRGELFF.

This clonotype was counted at least ten times. The chain is built from TRBV28 and TRBJ2-3; 7 nucleotides align to TRBD2. CDR3 size: 15 residues. The junction had 7 bases not matched to a gene; V was cut back by 5 bases and J by 2 bases. Per germline, CDR1 MDHEN and CDR2 SYDVKM. The CDR3 DNA reads TGTGCCAGCAGTGTTCTAGCGGTCTTCACAGATACGCAGTATTTT. Translating it yields CASSVLAVFTDTQYF.

This clonotype was picked up many times. Here the CDR3 reads CASSLGRAGSSYEQYF. Here the CDR3 DNA reads TGTGCCAGCAGTTTGGGGCGCGCGGGCAGCTCCTACGAGCAGTACTTC. J is TRBJ2-7 and V is TRBV28; D may correspond to TRBD1 or TRBD2 (5 bases each). Trimming pared 3 bases from V and 0 bases from J, leaving 15 bases between. The germline V gene has CDR1 MDHEN and CDR2 SYDVKM. This CDR3 has 16 residues.

Ten or more counts support this clonotype. The chain employs TRBV5-6 and TRBJ2-2; maybe TRBD2 (5 bases). V was trimmed by 4 bases and J by 11 bases, leaving 15 bases between them. The CDR3 totals 13 residues. Germline V lookup: CDR1 SGHDT, CDR2 YYEEEE. CDR3 loop: CASSQGGLRELFF. DNA for the CDR3: TGTGCCAGCAGCCAAGGAGGCCTCCGAGAGCTGTTTTTT.

This clonotype was seen many times. The chain carries TRBV6-5 and TRBJ2-7; 10 nucleotides match TRBD2. J gave up 1 base and V 7 bases, and 7 bases lay outside the gene matches. CDR3 length: 15 amino acids. CDR1 is MNHEY and CDR2 is SVGAGI in the germline V gene. The CDR3 bases are TGTGCCAGCAAGTCCCAAGCGGGAGGGTCCTACGAGCAGTACTTC. Protein sequence: CASKSQAGGSYEQYF.

The V and J genes are TRBV15 and TRBJ1-5; weak D call: TRBD1 (6 bases). This CDR3 region has 15 residues. CDR1 is LNHNV and CDR2 is YYDKDF in the germline V gene (reference sequence). V was pared by 0 bases and J by 2 bases, with 8 bases between. The CDR3 region is CATSRDNRGNQPQHF. CDR3 nucleotide sequence: TGTGCCACCAGCAGAGATAACAGGGGCAATCAGCCCCAGCATTTT.

This sequence joins TRBV7-2 and TRBJ2-7, with D unresolved. The CDR3 runs 14 residues. Germline CDR1 SGHTA, CDR2 FQGNSA. V was pared by 2 bases and J by 2 bases, with 10 bases between. DNA of the CDR3: TGTGCCAGCAGCTTAAGGGCCAGAACCTACGAGCAGTACTTC. It codes for CASSLRARTYEQYF.

The sample holds a few counts of this clonotype. The chain links TRBV11-1 to TRBJ2-2; 15 bases are a match to TRBD2. The CDR3 contains 19 residues. After removal of 5 bases from V and 4 bases from J, the junction contained 11 bases not matched to a gene. CDR1 is SGHAT, CDR2 FQDESV, per germline (reference sequence). The CDR3 DNA sequence: TGTGCCAGCAGCCGGACTAGCGGGAGGGCCGGTTCGTTCACCGGGGAGCTGTTTTTT. It yields the protein CASSRTSGRAGSFTGELFF.

This clonotype was detected ten times or more. The J gene is TRBJ1-2, the V gene TRBV25-1; 7 positions match TRBD1. CDR1 and CDR2 from the germline V gene are MGHDK and SYGVNS. Trimming took 4 bases from V and 4 from J; bases not matched to a gene: 9. The CDR3 loop spans 15 amino acids. The CDR3 here is CASSGLRQGSYGYTF. As DNA, the CDR3 is TGTGCCAGCAGTGGCCTACGACAGGGTTCCTATGGCTACACCTTC.

This clonotype appeared a few times. A much larger clone differs from this one at a single base, so this may be a read error. This sequence joins TRBV28 and TRBJ2-7, with D perhaps given as TRBD1 or TRBD2 (5 bases each). The germline CDR1 and CDR2 sequences are MDHEN and SYDVKM. This CDR3 has 16 amino acids. CDR3 nucleotide sequence: TGTGCCAGCACCACCCTCAGGGACCATAGCTCCTACGGGCAGTACTTC. Translated: CASTTLRDHSSYGQYF.

In its sample, this clonotype was seen many times. The junction does not match germline at one end; this may be a read error. The chain employs TRBV6-1 and TRBJ2-7; D is unclear. The CDR3 spans 13 residues. Germline values: CDR1 MNHNS, CDR2 SASEGT. CDR3 sequence: CVSSEYNTYEQYF. Here the CDR3 DNA reads TGTGTCAGCAGTGAGTACAATACCTACGAGCAGTACTTC.